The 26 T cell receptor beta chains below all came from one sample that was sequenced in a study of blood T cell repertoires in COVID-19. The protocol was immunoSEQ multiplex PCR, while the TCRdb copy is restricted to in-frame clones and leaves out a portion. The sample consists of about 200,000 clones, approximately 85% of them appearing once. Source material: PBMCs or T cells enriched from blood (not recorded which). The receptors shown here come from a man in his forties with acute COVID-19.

CDR3 bases: TGTGCCACCGGGTGGAACACTGAAGCTTTCTTT. Encoded protein: CATGWNTEAFF. V and J are TRBV10-3 and TRBJ1-1; no clear D gene. This CDR3 spans 11 amino acids. The V gene's germline CDR1 is ENHRY and CDR2 SYGVKD. The V end lost 10 bases, the J end lost 1 base, and 7 bases lay between the germline ends.

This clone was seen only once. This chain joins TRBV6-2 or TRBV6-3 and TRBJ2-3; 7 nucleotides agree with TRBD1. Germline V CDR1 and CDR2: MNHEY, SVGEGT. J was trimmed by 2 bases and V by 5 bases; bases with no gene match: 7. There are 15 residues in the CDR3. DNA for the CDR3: TGTGCCAGCAGTCATGTGACAGGGCTCACAGATACGCAGTATTTT. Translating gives CASSHVTGLTDTQYF.

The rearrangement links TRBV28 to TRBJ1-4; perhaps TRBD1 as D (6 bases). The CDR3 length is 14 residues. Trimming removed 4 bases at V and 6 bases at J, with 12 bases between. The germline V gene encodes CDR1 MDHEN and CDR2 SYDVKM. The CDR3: CASSSPGHHEKLFF. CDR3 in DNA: TGTGCCAGCAGTTCCCCGGGACACCATGAAAAACTGTTTTTT.

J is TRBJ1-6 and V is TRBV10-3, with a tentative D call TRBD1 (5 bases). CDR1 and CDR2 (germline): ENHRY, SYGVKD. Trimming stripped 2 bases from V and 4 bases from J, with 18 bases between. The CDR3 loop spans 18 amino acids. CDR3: CAISEGQGGGPYNSPLHF. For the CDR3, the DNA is TGTGCCATCAGTGAGGGGCAGGGAGGAGGCCCGTATAATTCACCCCTCCACTTT.

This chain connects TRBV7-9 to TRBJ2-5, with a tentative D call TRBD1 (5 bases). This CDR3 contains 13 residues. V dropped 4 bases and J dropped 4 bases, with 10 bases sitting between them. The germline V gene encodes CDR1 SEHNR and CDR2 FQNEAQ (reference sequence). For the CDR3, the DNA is TGTGCCAGCAGCTCGACAGCTTCAGAGACCCAGTACTTC. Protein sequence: CASSSTASETQYF.

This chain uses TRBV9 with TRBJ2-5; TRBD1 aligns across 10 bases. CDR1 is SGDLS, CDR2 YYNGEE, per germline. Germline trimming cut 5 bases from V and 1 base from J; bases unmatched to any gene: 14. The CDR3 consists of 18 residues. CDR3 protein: CASSLGDRGKGAQETQYF. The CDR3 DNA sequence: TGTGCCAGCAGTCTAGGGGACAGGGGTAAAGGGGCCCAAGAGACCCAGTACTTC. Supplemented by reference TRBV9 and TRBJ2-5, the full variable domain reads DSGVTQTPKHLITATGQRVTLRCSPRSGDLSVYWYQQSLDQGLQFLIQYYNGEERAKGNILERFSAQQFPDLHSELNLSSLELGDSALYFCASSLGDRGKGAQETQYFGPGTRLLVL.

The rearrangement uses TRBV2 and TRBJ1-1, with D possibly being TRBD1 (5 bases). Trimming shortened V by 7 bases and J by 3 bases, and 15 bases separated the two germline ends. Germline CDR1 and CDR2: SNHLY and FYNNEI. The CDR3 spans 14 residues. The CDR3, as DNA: TGTGCCAGCATCACCGAGGGACTGTACACTGAAGCTTTCTTT. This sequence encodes CASITEGLYTEAFF.

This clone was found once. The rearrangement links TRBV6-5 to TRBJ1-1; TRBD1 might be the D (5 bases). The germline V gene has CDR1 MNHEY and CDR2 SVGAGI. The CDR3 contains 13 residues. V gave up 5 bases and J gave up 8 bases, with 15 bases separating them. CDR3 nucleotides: TGTGCCAGCAGTCGCGCCTTAGGACACGAAGCTTTCTTT. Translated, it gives CASSRALGHEAFF.

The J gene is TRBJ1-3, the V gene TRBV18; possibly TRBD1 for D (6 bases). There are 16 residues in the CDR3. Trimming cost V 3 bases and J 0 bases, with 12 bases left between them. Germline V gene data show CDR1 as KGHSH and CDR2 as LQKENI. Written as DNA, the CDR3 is TGTGCCAGCTCACCCCAGGGGCCGGTCTCTGGAAACACCATATATTTT. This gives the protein CASSPQGPVSGNTIYF.

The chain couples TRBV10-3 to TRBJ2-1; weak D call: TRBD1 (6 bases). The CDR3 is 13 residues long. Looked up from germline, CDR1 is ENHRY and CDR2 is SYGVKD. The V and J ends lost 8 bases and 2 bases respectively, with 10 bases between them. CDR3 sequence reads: CAILRDTYNEQFF. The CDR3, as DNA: TGTGCCATCCTCCGGGACACCTACAATGAGCAGTTCTTC.

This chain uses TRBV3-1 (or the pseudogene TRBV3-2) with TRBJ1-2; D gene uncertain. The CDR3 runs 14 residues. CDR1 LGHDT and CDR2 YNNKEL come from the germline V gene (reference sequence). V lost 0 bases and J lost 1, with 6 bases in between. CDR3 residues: CASSQEEVNYGYTF. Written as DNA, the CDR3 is TGTGCCAGCAGCCAAGAAGAGGTTAACTATGGCTACACCTTC.

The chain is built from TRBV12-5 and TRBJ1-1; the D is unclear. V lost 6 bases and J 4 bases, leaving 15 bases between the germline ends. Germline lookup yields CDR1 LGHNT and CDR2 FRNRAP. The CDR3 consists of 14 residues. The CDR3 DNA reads TGTGCTAGTGGCCCGGCGGAGCCCAGCACTGAAGCTTTCTTT. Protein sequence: CASGPAEPSTEAFF.

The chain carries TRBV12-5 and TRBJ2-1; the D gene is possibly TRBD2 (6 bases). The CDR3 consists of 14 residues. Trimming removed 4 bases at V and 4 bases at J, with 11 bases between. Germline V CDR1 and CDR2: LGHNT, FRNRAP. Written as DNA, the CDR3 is TGTGCTAGTGGTTCCGGGAGAGGATACAATGAGCAGTTCTTC. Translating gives CASGSGRGYNEQFF.

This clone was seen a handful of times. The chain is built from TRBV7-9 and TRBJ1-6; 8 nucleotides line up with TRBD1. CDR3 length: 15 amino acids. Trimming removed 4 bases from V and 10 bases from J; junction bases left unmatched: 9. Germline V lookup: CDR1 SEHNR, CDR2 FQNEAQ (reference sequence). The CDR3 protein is CASSSHGTGGSPLHF. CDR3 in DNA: TGTGCCAGCAGCTCCCACGGGACAGGAGGATCACCCCTCCACTTT.

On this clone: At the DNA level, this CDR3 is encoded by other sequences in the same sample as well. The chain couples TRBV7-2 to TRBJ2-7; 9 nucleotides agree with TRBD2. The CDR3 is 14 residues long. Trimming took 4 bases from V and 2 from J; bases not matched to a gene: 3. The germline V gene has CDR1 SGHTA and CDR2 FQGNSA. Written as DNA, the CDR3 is TGTGCCAGCAGCTCGGGACTAGCTCCCTACGAGCAGTACTTC. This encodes CASSSGLAPYEQYF.

The DNA for the CDR3 is TGTGCCAGCAGCGTAGCTGGCGGGATCGGACAGCCCCAGCATTTT. It translates to CASSVAGGIGQPQHF. The chain joins TRBV9 to TRBJ1-5; D not certain. Trimming removed 0 bases from V and 7 bases from J, with 14 bases in between. The CDR3 runs to 15 residues. Germline lookup yields CDR1 SGDLS and CDR2 YYNGEE. Variable domain in full (rest from reference TRBV9 and TRBJ1-5): DSGVTQTPKHLITATGQRVTLRCSPRSGDLSVYWYQQSLDQGLQFLIQYYNGEERAKGNILERFSAQQFPDLHSELNLSSLELGDSALYFCASSVAGGIGQPQHFGDGTRLSIL.

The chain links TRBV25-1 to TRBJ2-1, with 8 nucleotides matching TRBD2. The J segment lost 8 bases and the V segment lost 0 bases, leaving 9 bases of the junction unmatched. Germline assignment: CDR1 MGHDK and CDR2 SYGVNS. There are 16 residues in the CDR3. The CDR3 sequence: CASSEYGTRVSDEQFF. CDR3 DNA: TGTGCCAGCAGTGAATACGGGACTAGGGTATCGGATGAGCAGTTCTTC.

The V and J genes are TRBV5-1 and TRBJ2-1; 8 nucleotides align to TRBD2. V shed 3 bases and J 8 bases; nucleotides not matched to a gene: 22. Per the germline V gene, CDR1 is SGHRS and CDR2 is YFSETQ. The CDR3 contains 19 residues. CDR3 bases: TGCGCCAGCAGCTATCCTAAGAAATCGAGCGGGAGTTATGGTGATGAGCAGTTCTTC. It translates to CASSYPKKSSGSYGDEQFF.

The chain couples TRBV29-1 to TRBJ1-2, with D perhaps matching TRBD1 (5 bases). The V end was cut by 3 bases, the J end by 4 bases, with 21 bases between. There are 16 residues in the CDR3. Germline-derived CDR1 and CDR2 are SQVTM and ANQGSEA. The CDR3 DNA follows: TGCAGCGTTGAGGGAGGGCAGGGCCAGGACCCCTATGGCTACACCTTC. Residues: CSVEGGQGQDPYGYTF.

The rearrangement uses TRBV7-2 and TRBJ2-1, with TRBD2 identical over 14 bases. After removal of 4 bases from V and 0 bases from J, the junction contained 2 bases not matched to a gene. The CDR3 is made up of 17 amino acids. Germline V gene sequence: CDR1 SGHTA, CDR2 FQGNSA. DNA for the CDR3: TGTGCCAGCAGCTCGGGGACTAGCGGGAGCTCCTACAATGAGCAGTTCTTC. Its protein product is CASSSGTSGSSYNEQFF.

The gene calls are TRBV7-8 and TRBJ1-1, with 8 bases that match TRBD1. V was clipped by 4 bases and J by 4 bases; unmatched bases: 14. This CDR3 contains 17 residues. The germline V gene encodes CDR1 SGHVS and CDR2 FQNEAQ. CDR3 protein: CASSSGRQGWKSTEAFF. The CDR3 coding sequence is TGTGCCAGCAGCTCGGGTCGACAGGGGTGGAAGAGCACTGAAGCTTTCTTT.

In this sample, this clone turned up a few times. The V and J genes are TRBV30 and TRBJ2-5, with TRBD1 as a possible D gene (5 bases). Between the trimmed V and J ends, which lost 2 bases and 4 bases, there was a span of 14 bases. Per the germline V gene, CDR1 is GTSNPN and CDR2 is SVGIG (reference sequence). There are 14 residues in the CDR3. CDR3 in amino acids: CAWSQGWYGETQYF. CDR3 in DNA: TGTGCCTGGAGTCAGGGCTGGTATGGAGAGACCCAGTACTTC.

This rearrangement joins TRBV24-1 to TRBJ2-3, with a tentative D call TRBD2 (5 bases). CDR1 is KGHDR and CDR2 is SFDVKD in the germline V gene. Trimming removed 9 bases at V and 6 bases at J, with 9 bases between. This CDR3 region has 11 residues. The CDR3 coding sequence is TGTGCCACCGCAAGAGGGGATACGCAGTATTTT. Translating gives CATARGDTQYF.

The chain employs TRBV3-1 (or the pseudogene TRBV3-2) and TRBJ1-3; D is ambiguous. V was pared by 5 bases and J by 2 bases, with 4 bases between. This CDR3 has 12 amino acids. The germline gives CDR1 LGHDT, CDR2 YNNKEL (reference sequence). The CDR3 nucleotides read TGTGCCAGCAGCTCCGCTGGAAACACCATATATTTT. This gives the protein CASSSAGNTIYF.

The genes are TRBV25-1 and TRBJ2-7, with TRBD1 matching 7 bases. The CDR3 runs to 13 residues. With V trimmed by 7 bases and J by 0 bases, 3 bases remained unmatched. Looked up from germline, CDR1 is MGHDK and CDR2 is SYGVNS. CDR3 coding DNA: TGTGCCAGCACCGGGACAGCCTCCTACGAGCAGTACTTC. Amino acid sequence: CASTGTASYEQYF.

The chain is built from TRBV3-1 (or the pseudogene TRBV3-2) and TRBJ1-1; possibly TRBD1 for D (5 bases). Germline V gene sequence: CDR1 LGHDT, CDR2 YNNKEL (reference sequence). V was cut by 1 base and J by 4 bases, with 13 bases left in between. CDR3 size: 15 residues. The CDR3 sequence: CASSQGPGRRTEAFF. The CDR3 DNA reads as TGTGCCAGCAGCCAAGGGCCAGGGAGGCGCACTGAAGCTTTCTTT.